This passage covers 23 T cell receptor beta chains from one sample sequenced in a study of CD8+CD57+ T cells in acquired aplastic anemia. Using genomic DNA as the template, TCR beta VDJ and CDR3 profiling was carried out. TCRdb reprocessed the reads via MiXCR and lists one record per CDR3 protein. The sample lists 150,000 to 170,000 distinct CDR3 sequences; approximately 52% were seen once. In patients chosen for sequencing, flow cytometry had shown CD8+CD57+ cell expansion. The sample consisted of sorted CD4+, CD8+, or CD8+CD57+ T cells (not recorded which) from PBMCs. All receptors derive from a human donor with aplastic anemia.

On this clonotype itself: This may stem from a read error, because a much larger clone lies one nucleotide away. As the CDR3 is not closed by the conserved phenylalanine or tryptophan, this likely results from a read error. The genes are TRBV4-1 and TRBJ1-2, with TRBD1 as a possible D gene (6 bases). The CDR3 loop spans 15 amino acids. In germline, CDR1 is MGHRA, CDR2 YSYEKL. V was pared by 3 bases and J by 4 bases, with 15 bases between. CDR3 loop: CASSQLRGMGYGYTY. CDR3 sequence (DNA): TGCGCCAGCAGCCAGCTGAGGGGGATGGGCTATGGCTACACCTAC.

This chain connects TRBV7-6 to TRBJ2-5; 8 positions match TRBD2. Germline trimming cut 4 bases from V and 4 bases from J; bases unmatched to any gene: 8. Germline V gene data show CDR1 as SGHVS and CDR2 as FNYEAQ. The CDR3 extends over 15 amino acids. CDR3 loop: CASSWAGGGPETQYF. CDR3 sequence (DNA): TGTGCCAGCAGCTGGGCGGGAGGAGGACCAGAGACCCAGTACTTC.

The rearrangement joins TRBV15 to TRBJ1-4; the match to TRBD1 covers 9 bases. The CDR3 is made up of 16 amino acids. The germline V gene has CDR1 LNHNV and CDR2 YYDKDF (reference sequence). V lost 5 bases and J lost 8; bases outside the gene matches: 12. CDR3 loop: CATSRSLQGAGEKLFF. DNA for the CDR3: TGTGCCACCAGCCGCAGCCTACAGGGGGCAGGGGAAAAACTGTTTTTT.

This clonotype occurred many times. V is TRBV4-2 and J is TRBJ2-2; 7 bases align to TRBD1. J gave up 1 base and V 5 bases, and 7 bases lay outside the gene matches. This CDR3 contains 16 residues. The germline CDR1 and CDR2 sequences are LGHNA and YNFKEQ. For the CDR3, the DNA is TGTGCCAGCAGCGACCGGACAGGACTGAACACCGGGGAGCTGTTTTTT. Its protein product is CASSDRTGLNTGELFF.

This clonotype was counted a single time. The rearrangement links TRBV2 to TRBJ2-7; no definite D call. With 5 bases removed from V and 5 bases from J, the gap between germline ends came to 7 bases. This CDR3 region has 11 residues. CDR1 is SNHLY, CDR2 FYNNEI, per germline. The CDR3 sequence is CASSLMNEQYF. Here the CDR3 DNA reads TGTGCCAGCAGTTTAATGAACGAGCAGTACTTC.

V usage is TRBV11-2 and J usage is TRBJ2-2; TRBD1 aligns across 7 bases. Trimming at V came to 5 bases and at J to 0 bases, leaving 12 bases not matched to a gene. Germline CDR1 SGHAT, CDR2 FQNNGV. CDR3 size: 18 residues. In DNA form, the CDR3 reads TGTGCCAGCAGCGACGGGGCCCAGACAGGGACGAACACCGGGGAGCTGTTTTTT. Translated: CASSDGAQTGTNTGELFF.

With regard to this clonotype: This could be a read error, since a much larger clone is one nucleotide away. The genes are TRBV4-3 and TRBJ2-6; unclear D gene. This CDR3 has 16 amino acids. Germline lookup yields CDR1 LGHNA and CDR2 YSLEER. The CDR3 is CTSSQVSGSGANVLTF. DNA of the CDR3: TGCACCAGCAGCCAAGTATCCGGCTCTGGGGCCAACGTCCTGACTTTC.

J is TRBJ2-2 and V is TRBV15; D uncertain. The CDR3 consists of 14 residues. Per germline, CDR1 LNHNV and CDR2 YYDKDF (reference sequence). V was cut by 5 bases and J by 0 bases, with 7 bases left in between. The CDR3 DNA reads as TGTGCCACCAGCCCGCGGACGAACACCGGGGAGCTGTTTTTT. It specifies CATSPRTNTGELFF.

The J gene is TRBJ1-1, the V gene TRBV4-3; D ambiguous. This CDR3 is 15 amino acids long. The V gene's germline CDR1 is LGHNA and CDR2 YSLEER. With 2 bases removed from V and 1 base from J, the gap between germline ends came to 11 bases. The CDR3 loop reads CASSQRASSNTEAFF. CDR3 DNA: TGCGCCAGCAGCCAAAGGGCGAGCTCGAACACTGAAGCTTTCTTT.

This clonotype was detected many times. This sequence joins TRBV3-1 and TRBJ2-7; 8 nucleotides line up with TRBD2. Germline V gene sequence: CDR1 LGHDT, CDR2 YNNKEL (reference sequence). With V trimmed by 1 base and J by 8 bases, 13 bases remained unmatched. The CDR3 runs 16 residues. The CDR3 region is CASSQAAAGAKGKQYF. Written as DNA, the CDR3 is TGTGCCAGCAGCCAAGCTGCAGCGGGGGCAAAGGGGAAGCAGTACTTC.

The rearrangement joins TRBV6-1 to TRBJ1-5; D call uncertain. V lost 6 bases, J lost 7 bases, and 19 bases lay in between. In germline, CDR1 is MNHNS, CDR2 SASEGT. The CDR3 length is 15 residues. The CDR3 DNA reads as TGTGCCAGCAGCCATGGTAGGGAGGCAGGACAGCCCCAGCATTTT. It specifies CASSHGREAGQPQHF.

This clonotype was detected many times. This chain connects TRBV2 to TRBJ2-2, with D unresolved. Germline CDR1 and CDR2: SNHLY and FYNNEI. The CDR3 covers 12 residues. Trimming shortened V by 2 bases and J by 5 bases, and 3 bases separated the two germline ends. Here the CDR3 reads CASSERTGELFF. CDR3 DNA: TGTGCCAGCAGTGAAAGGACCGGGGAGCTGTTTTTT.

This clonotype was picked up one time. The chain links TRBV7-9 to TRBJ1-2; 7 positions match TRBD1. V lost 6 bases and J lost 5; bases outside the gene matches: 6. The CDR3 runs to 13 residues. Germline-derived CDR1 and CDR2 are SEHNR and FQNEAQ (reference sequence). The CDR3 protein is CASSQGQNYGYTF. The CDR3 DNA is TGTGCCAGCAGTCAGGGACAGAATTATGGCTACACCTTC.

The sample holds many counts of this clonotype. This rearrangement joins TRBV7-6 to TRBJ1-2; TRBD1 might be the D (6 bases). Germline V gene sequence: CDR1 SGHVS, CDR2 FNYEAQ. V lost 4 bases, J lost 3 bases, and 15 bases lay in between. The CDR3 extends over 15 amino acids. The DNA for the CDR3 is TGTGCCAGCAGCTCCTTTCAACAGGGATACTATGGCTACACCTTC. Translating gives CASSSFQQGYYGYTF.

Ten or more counts support this clonotype. This chain connects TRBV13 to TRBJ1-2, with TRBD1 as a possible D gene (5 bases). This CDR3 spans 17 amino acids. The germline V and J ends were trimmed by 2 bases and 5 bases, with 21 bases remaining between them. Germline V gene sequence: CDR1 PRHDT, CDR2 FYEKMQ (reference sequence). CDR3 sequence reads: CASSLPTDSLDGYGYTF. CDR3 in DNA: TGTGCCAGCAGCTTACCCACCGACAGTTTAGACGGTTATGGCTACACCTTC. The full variable domain, rest sourced from reference TRBV13 and TRBJ1-2, is AAGVIQSPRHLIKEKRETATLKCYPIPRHDTVYWYQQGPGQDPQFLISFYEKMQSDKGSIPDRFSAQQFSDYHSELNMSSLELGDSALYFCASSLPTDSLDGYGYTFGSGTRLTVV.

The genes are TRBV25-1 and TRBJ1-1, with 7 positions matching TRBD1. Germline trimming cut 6 bases from V and 5 bases from J; bases unmatched to any gene: 12. The V gene's germline CDR1 is MGHDK and CDR2 SYGVNS. The CDR3 runs to 15 residues. The CDR3 nucleotides read TGTGCCAGCAGCCATATATGGGCAGGGGGAACTGAAGCTTTCTTT. Encoded protein: CASSHIWAGGTEAFF.

This chain links TRBV5-6 with TRBJ2-3, with 9 bases that match TRBD2. The CDR3 is made up of 16 amino acids. Germline V gives CDR1 SGHDT, CDR2 YYEEEE. The V gene end was trimmed by 1 base and the J gene end by 4 bases; junction bases not matched to a gene: 7. CDR3 sequence: CASSLRAGGYSDTQYF. Written as DNA, the CDR3 is TGTGCCAGCAGCTTGCGGGCGGGGGGGTATTCAGATACGCAGTATTTT.

V usage is TRBV5-1 and J usage is TRBJ1-1, with TRBD1 as a possible D gene (5 bases). This CDR3 is 14 amino acids long. Germline-derived CDR1 and CDR2 are SGHRS and YFSETQ. Trimming pared 1 base from V and 7 bases from J, leaving 14 bases between. This CDR3 is CASSLWGTLGEAFF. Written as DNA, the CDR3 is TGCGCCAGCAGCTTGTGGGGGACGTTAGGTGAAGCTTTCTTT. Looking up the rest from reference TRBV5-1 and TRBJ1-1 gives the full variable domain: KAGVTQTPRYLIKTRGQQVTLSCSPISGHRSVSWYQQTPGQGLQFLFEYFSETQRNKGNFPGRFSGRQFSNSRSEMNVSTLELGDSALYLCASSLWGTLGEAFFGQGTRLTVV.

Many counts were recorded for this clonotype. The chain uses TRBV4-1 and TRBJ1-6; D not certain. CDR3 length: 20 residues. The V gene lost 0 bases and the J gene lost 4 bases, with 22 bases spanning the gap. CDR1 and CDR2 (germline): MGHRA, YSYEKL. The chain's CDR3 is CASSQEGGPGIDTYNSPLHF. The CDR3 coding sequence is TGCGCCAGCAGCCAAGAAGGTGGGCCCGGAATAGACACATATAATTCACCCCTCCACTTT.

The genes are TRBV20-1 and TRBJ1-1; 7 nucleotides match TRBD1. Germline V gene sequence: CDR1 DFQATT, CDR2 SNEGSKA (reference sequence). With V trimmed by 6 bases and J by 6 bases, 7 bases remained unmatched. The CDR3 is made up of 12 amino acids. This chain's CDR3 is CSARQGGAEAFF. The CDR3, as DNA: TGCAGTGCAAGACAGGGAGGTGCTGAAGCTTTCTTT.

The rearrangement uses TRBV2 and TRBJ1-4; 7 positions agree with TRBD1. Trimming cost V 6 bases and J 7 bases; bases outside gene matches: 11. The germline V gene encodes CDR1 SNHLY and CDR2 FYNNEI. This CDR3 region has 15 residues. The CDR3 here is CASRARQGLGEKLFF. In DNA, the CDR3 is TGTGCCAGCAGGGCTAGACAGGGATTGGGTGAAAAACTGTTTTTT. The entire variable domain, with the rest obtained from reference TRBV2 and TRBJ1-4, is as follows: EPEVTQTPSHQVTQMGQEVILRCVPISNHLYFYWYRQILGQKVEFLVSFYNNEISEKSEIFDDQFSVERPDGSNFTLKIRSTKLEDSAMYFCASRARQGLGEKLFFGSGTQLSVL.

The chain combines TRBV7-9 with TRBJ1-1; D uncertain. The CDR3 loop spans 11 amino acids. Germline loops: CDR1 SEHNR, CDR2 FQNEAQ (reference sequence). V was cut by 4 bases and J by 11 bases, with 11 bases left in between. CDR3: CASSSARNAFF. As DNA, the CDR3 is TGTGCCAGCAGCTCCGCCCGGAACGCTTTCTTT.

The table lists this clonotype with many counts. The V call is TRBV10-3, the J call TRBJ2-2; 8 bases map to TRBD1. The germline V gene encodes CDR1 ENHRY and CDR2 SYGVKD. The CDR3 totals 17 residues. With V trimmed by 3 bases and J by 2 bases, 8 bases remained unmatched. The CDR3 is CAISDQGGTGNTGELFF. The CDR3 DNA is TGTGCCATCAGTGATCAGGGCGGGACAGGAAACACCGGGGAGCTGTTTTTT.